Given below is one T cell receptor beta chain in context. Its antigen is unknown. This record comes from a study of PD-1 blockade in classical Hodgkin lymphoma. Findings and caveats of the study: Exclusion removed patients who began nivolumab under 1 year after ASCT. Those achieving complete response showed baseline diversity like newly diagnosed patients.

Each and every patient relapsed after autologous stem cell transplantation, and patients got differing brentuximab vedotin exposure. The repertoire was sequenced with immunoSEQ multiplex PCR; TCRdb's copy has only in-frame clones and lacks some. In the table there are 100,000 to 120,000 clones, nearly 90% of which are singletons. Germline lookup yields CDR1 LNHNV and CDR2 YYDKDF (reference sequence). V gave up 1 base and J gave up 3 bases; unmatched junction bases: 3. The CDR3 spans 15 residues. The receptor comes from a human donor with classical Hodgkin lymphoma. The specimen was peripheral blood mononuclear cells (PBMCs), collected before the second cycle of nivolumab. The chain links TRBV15 to TRBJ2-7; 10 bases are a match to TRBD2. Here the CDR3 reads CATSRGSGRLYEQYF. CDR3 bases: TGTGCCACCAGCAGAGGTAGCGGGAGGCTCTACGAGCAGTACTTC.